One sample yielded the 17 T cell receptor beta chains listed below, sequenced in a study of blood T cell repertoires in COVID-19 (TCRdb year 2020). Preparation of the library involved the immunoSEQ multiplex PCR assay. This is the immuneACCESS table as TCRdb keeps it, with only in-frame sequences that have V and J called. A part of the clones is gone; compared with another copy, unresolved V genes explain less than half, and the rest is unexplained. This sample has tens of thousands of clones in its table, and around nine tenths of those were observed once. The biggest ten clones account for about 21% of the sample. Sequencing was done on a sample of peripheral blood. The receptor set was obtained from a human donor in a cohort sampled during active COVID-19.

The chain couples TRBV24-1 to TRBJ2-7, with D tentatively TRBD1 (5 bases). The CDR3 totals 15 residues. Trimming shortened V by 1 base and J by 4 bases, and 13 bases separated the two germline ends. Germline values: CDR1 KGHDR, CDR2 SFDVKD. The CDR3 coding sequence is TGTGCCACCAGTGATTTTGCAGGGTTGGGATACGAGCAGTACTTC. It encodes CATSDFAGLGYEQYF.

The chain carries TRBV7-2 and TRBJ1-6; 7 bases match TRBD1. The CDR3 extends over 18 amino acids. Germline V CDR1 and CDR2: SGHTA, FQGNSA. Trimming took 5 bases from V and 7 from J; bases not matched to a gene: 17. CDR3 sequence (DNA): TGTGCCAGCAGCCCACCGGGGGGGGGCCCCAGGGGGAATTCACCCCTCCACTTT. Amino acids: CASSPPGGGPRGNSPLHF.

This clone has a single count. The V call is TRBV15, the J call TRBJ2-1; 9 nucleotides agree with TRBD2. The CDR3 is 16 amino acids. V lost 1 base and J lost 8; bases outside the gene matches: 9. Germline CDR1 reads LNHNV; CDR2 reads YYDKDF (reference sequence). The chain's CDR3 is CATSRGGGRAFDEQFF. CDR3 coding DNA: TGTGCCACCAGCAGAGGGGGCGGGAGGGCCTTTGATGAGCAGTTCTTC.

The V call is TRBV7-2, the J call TRBJ2-7; D call uncertain. With 5 bases removed from V and 1 base from J, the gap between germline ends came to 3 bases. Germline V lookup: CDR1 SGHTA, CDR2 FQGNSA. The CDR3 sequence is 11 residues long. CDR3 sequence (DNA): TGTGCCAGCAGCCCGTCCTACGAGCAGTACTTC. Translating gives CASSPSYEQYF.

This chain joins TRBV27 and TRBJ1-5; maybe TRBD1 (6 bases). V lost 10 bases to trimming and J lost 3 bases, with 13 bases between them. The CDR3 length is 13 residues. Germline V gives CDR1 MNHEY, CDR2 SMNVEV (reference sequence). CDR3: CATQSGANQPQHF. CDR3 nucleotides: TGTGCCACTCAGTCAGGGGCCAATCAGCCCCAGCATTTT.

This chain links TRBV3-1 (or the pseudogene TRBV3-2) with TRBJ1-1; D gene unclear. V lost 0 bases and J 5 bases, leaving 7 bases between the germline ends. The germline V gene encodes CDR1 LGHDT and CDR2 YNNKEL (reference sequence). CDR3 size: 13 residues. CDR3 sequence (DNA): TGTGCCAGCAGCCAAGAGTTGAGGACTGAAGCTTTCTTT. Translation gives CASSQELRTEAFF.

J is TRBJ2-7 and V is TRBV11-2, with 10 bases matching TRBD1. The junction had 3 bases not matched to a gene; V was cut back by 1 base and J by 3 bases. CDR3 length: 15 amino acids. The germline V gene has CDR1 SGHAT and CDR2 FQNNGV. The chain's CDR3 is CASSLAGTGVYEQYF. CDR3 DNA: TGTGCCAGCAGCTTAGCCGGGACAGGGGTCTACGAGCAGTACTTC. The full variable domain, rest sourced from reference TRBV11-2 and TRBJ2-7, is EAGVAQSPRYKIIEKRQSVAFWCNPISGHATLYWYQQILGQGPKLLIQFQNNGVVDDSQLPKDRFSAERLKGVDSTLKIQPAKLEDSAVYLCASSLAGTGVYEQYFGPGTRLTVT.

This chain links TRBV6-5 with TRBJ2-2; D is perhaps TRBD2 (6 bases). Trimming shortened V by 7 bases and J by 6 bases, and 18 bases separated the two germline ends. Per the germline V gene, CDR1 is MNHEY and CDR2 is SVGAGI. The CDR3 runs 15 residues. In nucleotides, the CDR3 is TGTGCCAGCAAACTCTCGGGAGAGGAAGCCGGGGAGCTGTTTTTT. Translating it yields CASKLSGEEAGELFF.

The J gene is TRBJ1-5, the V gene TRBV28, with 9 bases aligning to TRBD1. This CDR3 spans 16 amino acids. Trimming removed 2 bases from V and 3 bases from J; junction bases left unmatched: 5. Looked up from germline, CDR1 is MDHEN and CDR2 is SYDVKM. The CDR3 loop reads CASSLNRGHVNQPQHF. In DNA, the CDR3 is TGTGCCAGCAGTTTAAACAGGGGGCATGTCAATCAGCCCCAGCATTTT.

The chain uses TRBV5-1 and TRBJ2-1; 7 bases align to TRBD2. The ends lost 4 bases at V and 0 bases at J; junction bases unmatched: 7. CDR1 and CDR2 (germline): SGHRS, YFSETQ. The length of the CDR3 is 16 residues. The CDR3 bases are TGCGCCAGCAGCAGCGGGGACTCCCGCTCCTACAATGAGCAGTTCTTC. Protein product: CASSSGDSRSYNEQFF.

This clone was counted a single time. The rearrangement links TRBV5-1 to TRBJ2-3, with 8 bases aligning to TRBD2. Unmatched junction bases numbered 10, after V lost 9 bases and J lost 1 base. The CDR3 sequence is 15 residues long. Germline-derived CDR1 and CDR2 are SGHRS and YFSETQ. The CDR3 DNA reads TGCGCCACCTCGGCCGGGAGGGCGGGCACAGATACGCAGTATTTT. This sequence encodes CATSAGRAGTDTQYF.

The chain employs TRBV7-9 and TRBJ1-2, with TRBD1 identical over 8 bases. The CDR3 sequence is 14 residues long. Germline values: CDR1 SEHNR, CDR2 FQNEAQ (reference sequence). V shed 5 bases and J 4 bases; nucleotides not matched to a gene: 6. Written as DNA, the CDR3 is TGTGCCAGCAGCCCAGGGGGCGACTCCTATGGCTACACCTTC. It is translated as CASSPGGDSYGYTF.

DNA of the CDR3: TGTGCCAGCAGCTTGCAGGGAACTAACTATGGCTACACCTTC. Translated, it gives CASSLQGTNYGYTF. The chain uses TRBV5-6 and TRBJ1-2, with a weak D call TRBD1 (5 bases). Germline loops: CDR1 SGHDT, CDR2 YYEEEE. Trimming took off 1 base at V and 0 bases at J, with 7 bases between the two ends. The CDR3 runs 14 residues.

This chain connects TRBV28 to TRBJ1-2; TRBD1 matches at 10 bases. The germline CDR1 and CDR2 sequences are MDHEN and SYDVKM. V dropped 8 bases and J dropped 7; count of bases not matched to a gene: 7. CDR3 length equals 13 residues. The CDR3 region has the DNA TGTGCCAGCCTTGGACAGGGGGGATCTGGCTACACCTTC. Its translation is CASLGQGGSGYTF.

V is TRBV6-5 and J is TRBJ2-7, with TRBD2 as a possible D gene (5 bases). Germline V gene data show CDR1 as MNHEY and CDR2 as SVGAGI. Trimming removed 6 bases from V and 0 bases from J, with 15 bases in between. There are 15 residues in the CDR3. The CDR3 reads CASRTGSAPSYEQYF. As DNA, the CDR3 is TGTGCCAGCAGAACGGGAAGCGCTCCCTCCTACGAGCAGTACTTC.

The CDR3 here is CSVTGAFF. For the CDR3, the DNA is TGCAGCGTAACAGGGGCTTTCTTT. The V gene is TRBV29-1, the J gene TRBJ1-1; perhaps TRBD1 as D (6 bases). Germline-derived CDR1 and CDR2 are SQVTM and ANQGSEA. Trimming left V 6 bases short and J 11 bases short, with 7 bases between. The CDR3 covers 8 residues.

Notes on this clone: The junction does not match germline at one end; this may be a read error. This sample includes further DNA sequences coding for the same CDR3. The chain joins TRBV15 to TRBJ2-7; 8 bases are a match to TRBD1. CDR1 and CDR2 from the germline V gene are LNHNV and YYDKDF (reference sequence). The CDR3 has 15 residues. DNA of the CDR3: TGTGCCACCAGCGGAGGACGGACAGGGCTCGGCGAGCAGTACTTT. It translates to CATSGGRTGLGEQYF.